The T cell receptor beta chain described here comes from a study of cytomegalovirus exposure and HLA in healthy donors. The PCR was carried out with 60 Vbeta primers and 13 Jbeta primers. Generated by immunoSEQ multiplex PCR, the TCRdb table keeps only in-frame clones and is missing some. The sample has around 89,000 clones, about 74% seen once. Trimming shortened V by 6 bases and J by 1 base, and 18 bases separated the two germline ends. This CDR3 has 16 amino acids. The V gene's germline CDR1 is LNHDA and CDR2 SQIVND (reference sequence). Sequencing used PBMCs. The receptor was derived from a man aged 35 to 55 in good health and CMV-seronegative. The chain links TRBV19 to TRBJ1-1, with D perhaps TRBD1 (5 bases). The CDR3 here is CASRMGPPGGNTEAFF. CDR3 DNA sequence: TGTGCCAGTAGAATGGGGCCGCCGGGCGGGAACACTGAAGCTTTCTTT.